The following is a TCR beta chain sequence with its context. Its antigen specificity is not known. This sequence may be a read error, since a much larger clone differs from it by one base. The sample comes from a study of blood T cells in healthy people across ages (dated by TCRdb to between 2015 and 2016). About the investigation overall: In model experiments, template switching captured about one uniquely barcoded TCR beta cDNA molecule for every two T cells. For two donors (one aged 18 to 30 and one aged 80 or older), the study analyzed two additional independent replicas of 1 million unique cDNA reads from the same blood draw. Using deep sequencing normalized with unique cDNA molecular identifiers, the study measured how TCR beta repertoire diversity changes with age. The donors were split into four age groups: young (average approximately 16 years), middle-aged (around 40), aged (over 55) and long-lived (roughly 86). To avoid experimental bias, donors of different ages were randomly spread across the sequencing lanes. Broader findings and caveats from the paper: Because the CMV infection status of the donors was unknown, age-related changes in expanded clonotypes may potentially have been confounded. Conclusive comparison of naive and antigen-experienced compartments was prevented by the profiling of bulk unsorted PBMCs. There was a strong correlation between observed TCR beta diversity and the percentage of naive T cells measured by flow cytometry. Compared with the aged group, the long-lived group had more naive CD4+ T cells, fewer expanded clones and increased TCR diversity, a pattern suggesting age selection. As age increased, observed TCR beta diversity per million T cells dropped in a roughly linear way, and a significant reduction was already evident by age roughly 40. Estimates of total diversity based on one million sequenced T cells were regarded as lower bounds and as underestimates.

Donors were 35 to 40 systemically healthy Caucasian individuals from Russia aged roughly 6 to 100 years. Ten milliliters of peripheral blood were drawn from each donor into EDTA-treated Vacutainer tubes. PBMCs were isolated by Ficoll-Paque density-gradient centrifugation, with at least 7 million obtained per sample. Trizol reagent was used to extract total RNA from PBMCs, with at least 5 micrograms per sample. For every donor, an aliquot of PBMCs went through flow cytometry to measure the percentages of naive CD45RAhigh/CD27high T cells. CDR1 MNHNY and CDR2 SVGAGI are derived from the germline V gene (reference sequence). Trimming at the junction amounts to 6 bases on V and 0 bases on J, and the germline ends lie 8 bases apart. The CDR3 numbers 13 residues from cysteine through phenylalanine. Kept here is only the CDR3 DNA, which spans 39 bases and is read in frame from base 1. The library relied on 5' RACE. A second PCR of about 6 to 11 cycles was run with a J-beta primer mix and a sample-barcoded 5' primer. Each TCR beta cDNA molecule received a unique molecular identifier from a template-switch 5' adaptor carrying 12 random nucleotides. Each sample yielded at least 3 million CDR3-containing paired-end reads. First-strand cDNA was synthesized from all RNA with the Mint cDNA synthesis kit, primed by a TRBC-specific oligonucleotide. All cDNA was treated with uracil-DNA glycosylase and then went through a first 18-cycle PCR with the universal primers M1SS and BC2_uni_R. The study's processing was this. Each sample was normalized by randomly selecting 1 million high-quality reads, each carrying a distinct molecular identifier. Instead of being binned into consensus sequences, reads with shared molecular identifiers were discarded. MiTCR, with a Q25 quality threshold and the strictest error-elimination algorithm, was used for CDR3 identification, clonotype clustering and error correction. A nonparametric unseen species model with Euler transformation was used to estimate a lower bound on total TCR beta diversity. TCRdb trimmed public reads at Q25 via fastp, called clones via MiXCR and kept in-frame beta chains. Identical CDR3 proteins give one entry, which carries the most common genes and DNA. The V and J calls were not made by the authors but by TCRdb's processing. Recorded for this sample are approximately 2,000,000 distinct CDR3 sequences; about two fifths of them occurred a single time. The ten biggest clones cover more than 20% of the sample.

The sequencing sample was made of blood. This sequence originates from a human donor in good health. The chain joins TRBV6-6 to TRBJ1-2, with the D gene call left open. The CDR3 protein: CASRLDPNYGYTF. Read as DNA, the sequence is TGTGCCAGCAGGTTGGACCCTAACTATGGCTACACCTTC.